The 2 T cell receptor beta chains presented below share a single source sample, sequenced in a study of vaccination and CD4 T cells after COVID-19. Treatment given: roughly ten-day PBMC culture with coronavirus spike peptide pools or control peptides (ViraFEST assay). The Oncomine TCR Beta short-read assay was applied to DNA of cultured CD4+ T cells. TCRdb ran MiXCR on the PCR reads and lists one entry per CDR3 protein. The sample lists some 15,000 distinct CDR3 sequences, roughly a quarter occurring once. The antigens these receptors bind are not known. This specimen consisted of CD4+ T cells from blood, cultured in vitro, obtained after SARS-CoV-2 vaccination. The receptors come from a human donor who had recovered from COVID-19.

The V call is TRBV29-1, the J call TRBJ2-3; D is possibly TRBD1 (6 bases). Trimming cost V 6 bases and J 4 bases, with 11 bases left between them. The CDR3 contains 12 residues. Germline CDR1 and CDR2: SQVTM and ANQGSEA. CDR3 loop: CSVETGSDTQYF. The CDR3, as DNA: TGCAGCGTGGAAACAGGGTCAGATACGCAGTATTTT.

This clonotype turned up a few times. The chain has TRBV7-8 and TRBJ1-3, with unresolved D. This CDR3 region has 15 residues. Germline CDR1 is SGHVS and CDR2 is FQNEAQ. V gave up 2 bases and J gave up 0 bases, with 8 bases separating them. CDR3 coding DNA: TGTGCCAGCAGCTTACCGCCAGCCTCTGGAAACACCATATATTTT. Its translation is CASSLPPASGNTIYF.